Listed here are 24 T cell receptor beta chains from one sample, sequenced in a study of response to subunit inactivated influenza vaccine listed by TCRdb under 2018. The protocol used for the library was RT-PCR. The sample was run on an Illumina HiSeq 2500. Using fastp trimming at Q25 and MiXCR clonotype assembly, TCRdb reanalyzed the public sequencing data and kept in-frame beta chains. Duplicate CDR3 protein sequences are folded into a single record with the most common DNA and genes. For this sample the table gives about 190,000 distinct CDR3 sequences, of which around 15% were detected only once. Clones ranked in the top ten supply 20% to 30% of the sample. The sample was CD8+ T cells sorted from PBMCs, taken around 5 days after vaccination. These receptors were collected from a man in his forties or fifties who received an inactivated influenza vaccine. Donor details come from another sample of the same person, matched by shared clones.

This clonotype was counted only a few times. V gene TRBV3-1 combines with J gene TRBJ1-1, with D hard to call. This CDR3 comprises 14 residues. Germline V gene lookup returns CDR1 LGHDT and CDR2 YNNKEL (reference sequence). Trimming removed 4 bases at V and 2 bases at J, with 11 bases between. The CDR3 loop is CASSLGPINTEAFF. The CDR3 coding sequence is TGTGCCAGCAGCCTCGGACCAATAAACACTGAAGCTTTCTTT.

This clonotype was counted only a few times. The genes are TRBV4-1 and TRBJ2-2, with D perhaps TRBD1 (6 bases). Germline V gene data show CDR1 as MGHRA and CDR2 as YSYEKL. The ends were cut back, 4 bases at V and 0 bases at J, with 27 bases in the middle. This CDR3 contains 21 residues. CDR3 bases: TGCGCCAGCAGCCCACAGGGTATTGCATCCGTTTATGACGCGAACACCGGGGAGCTGTTTTTT. Encoded protein: CASSPQGIASVYDANTGELFF.

The chain couples TRBV14 to TRBJ2-1; maybe TRBD2 (6 bases). This CDR3 region has 12 residues. Germline-derived CDR1 and CDR2 are SGHDN and FVKESK. The ends were cut back, 4 bases at V and 10 bases at J, with 11 bases in the middle. CDR3 nucleotides: TGTGCCAGCAGCCTCACGAGCGGGGAGCAGTTCTTC. Protein product: CASSLTSGEQFF. Drawing the rest from reference TRBV14 and TRBJ2-1, the complete variable domain is EAGVTQFPSHSVIEKGQTVTLRCDPISGHDNLYWYRRVMGKEIKFLLHFVKESKQDESGMPNNRFLAERTGGTYSTLKVQPAELEDSGVYFCASSLTSGEQFFGPGTRLTVL.

This clonotype has more than one count but fewer than ten. The chain combines TRBV14 with TRBJ1-2; tentatively, D is TRBD1 (5 bases). With 7 bases removed from V and 7 bases from J, the gap between germline ends came to 19 bases. CDR3 size: 14 residues. Germline V gene data show CDR1 as SGHDN and CDR2 as FVKESK. Here the CDR3 DNA reads TGTGCCAGCAATGTTGGGGGAGTTCTGGCTGGCTACACCTTC. Translation: CASNVGGVLAGYTF.

This sequence joins TRBV5-1 and TRBJ2-7, with no clear D. Per the germline V gene, CDR1 is SGHRS and CDR2 is YFSETQ. V was shortened by 1 base and J by 1 base, with 6 bases between the two germline ends. The CDR3 consists of 13 residues. This CDR3 reads CASSLSNSYEQYF. The CDR3 nucleotides read TGCGCCAGCAGCTTGAGCAATTCCTACGAGCAGTACTTC. The full variable domain, completed using reference TRBV5-1 and TRBJ2-7, is KAGVTQTPRYLIKTRGQQVTLSCSPISGHRSVSWYQQTPGQGLQFLFEYFSETQRNKGNFPGRFSGRQFSNSRSEMNVSTLELGDSALYLCASSLSNSYEQYFGPGTRLTVT.

This clonotype was detected only once. This chain connects TRBV27 to TRBJ2-3; 7 nucleotides match TRBD2. The CDR3 is made up of 15 amino acids. The trim removed 1 base at V and 3 bases at J, leaving 4 bases unmatched. CDR1 is MNHEY, CDR2 SMNVEV, per germline (reference sequence). Here the CDR3 reads CASSLFGLGTDTQYF. Here the CDR3 DNA reads TGTGCCAGCAGTTTATTCGGACTAGGAACAGATACGCAGTATTTT.

The DNA of the CDR3 is TGTGCCAGCAAATCCCTTTATGCGGGATCTAACACCGGGGAGCTGTTTTTT. Amino acid sequence: CASKSLYAGSNTGELFF. The genes are TRBV12-3 or TRBV12-4 and TRBJ2-2, with a possible D match to TRBD2 (6 bases). The V end lost 7 bases, the J end lost 2 bases, and 20 bases lay between the germline ends. The CDR3 consists of 17 residues.

This clonotype has a handful of counts. This sequence joins TRBV11-1 and TRBJ2-5; 16 bases are shared with TRBD2. With V trimmed by 4 bases and J by 4 bases, 15 bases remained unmatched. CDR3 length equals 20 residues. Germline CDR1 is SGHAT and CDR2 is FQDESV (reference sequence). CDR3 in DNA: TGTGCCAGCAGCTCCCCTATGGAGCCGGGACTAGCGGGAGGGCCAGAGACCCAGTACTTC. Its translation: CASSSPMEPGLAGGPETQYF.

This chain uses TRBV5-1 with TRBJ2-1; D is uncertain. The CDR3 extends over 17 amino acids. The ends were cut back, 4 bases at V and 0 bases at J, with 17 bases in the middle. Germline CDR1 is SGHRS and CDR2 is YFSETQ. CDR3 nucleotides: TGCGCCAGCAGCAGAACAAACAGACATGCCTCCTACAATGAGCAGTTCTTC. Protein: CASSRTNRHASYNEQFF.

This clonotype was seen many times. The chain has TRBV14 and TRBJ2-1; 8 bases fit TRBD2. Per germline, CDR1 SGHDN and CDR2 FVKESK. Losses at the gene ends were 0 bases for V and 6 bases for J; bases not matched to a gene: 7. The CDR3 runs to 16 residues. The CDR3 spells CASSQDRGGRGNEQFF. The CDR3 DNA follows: TGTGCCAGCAGCCAAGATCGCGGGGGGAGAGGCAATGAGCAGTTCTTC.

The chain links TRBV4-2 to TRBJ2-7; no reliable D call. The CDR3 is 15 amino acids. The V gene lost 4 bases and the J gene lost 3 bases, with 16 bases spanning the gap. CDR1 LGHNA and CDR2 YNFKEQ come from the germline V gene. The CDR3 loop is CASSPEGFRNYEQYF. The CDR3 DNA follows: TGTGCCAGCAGCCCAGAAGGATTCCGAAACTACGAGCAGTACTTC.

In its sample, this clonotype was seen a few times. The J gene is TRBJ2-3, the V gene TRBV5-6, with D unclear. This CDR3 contains 12 residues. Germline V gives CDR1 SGHDT, CDR2 YYEEEE. The V gene lost 4 bases and the J gene lost 6 bases, with 9 bases spanning the gap. The CDR3 sequence is CASSGFRDTQYF. CDR3 DNA: TGTGCCAGCAGCGGGTTTAGGGATACGCAGTATTTT.

The rearrangement links TRBV7-2 to TRBJ2-2; no firm D call. The V and J ends lost 2 bases and 1 base respectively, with 5 bases between them. Per the germline V gene, CDR1 is SGHTA and CDR2 is FQGNSA. The CDR3 runs to 14 residues. The CDR3 reads CASSLLVNTGELFF. CDR3 DNA sequence: TGTGCCAGCAGCTTATTAGTGAACACCGGGGAGCTGTTTTTT.

The chain joins TRBV11-2 to TRBJ2-2; D gene unclear. CDR1 and CDR2 (germline): SGHAT, FQNNGV. This CDR3 has 13 residues. V lost 5 bases and J 3 bases, leaving 7 bases between the germline ends. The CDR3 is CASSRQHTGELFF. The CDR3 DNA is TGTGCCAGCAGCCGTCAACACACCGGGGAGCTGTTTTTT.

The V gene is TRBV9, the J gene TRBJ1-1, with 11 bases identical to TRBD1. Germline CDR1 reads SGDLS; CDR2 reads YYNGEE. Trimming removed 0 bases from V and 6 bases from J; junction bases left unmatched: 7. This CDR3 comprises 16 residues. The CDR3 DNA reads as TGTGCCAGCAGCGTAGAAGGACAGGGGGCGTGGGCTGAAGCTTTCTTT. Residues: CASSVEGQGAWAEAFF.

The chain combines TRBV14 with TRBJ2-5; D gene uncertain. The V end was cut by 0 bases, the J end by 5 bases, with 19 bases between. The CDR3 totals 17 residues. In germline, CDR1 is SGHDN, CDR2 FVKESK. The CDR3 nucleotides are TGTGCCAGCAGCCAAGAAACCCCATTGGACGTATTGGAGACCCAGTACTTC. Protein product: CASSQETPLDVLETQYF.

V is TRBV7-9 and J is TRBJ2-5, with D possibly called TRBD1 or TRBD2 (5 bases each). The V end lost 8 bases, the J end lost 1 base, and 11 bases lay between the germline ends. The CDR3 totals 13 residues. Germline assignment: CDR1 SEHNR and CDR2 FQNEAQ (reference sequence). The CDR3 loop is CASQGVFQETQYF. The CDR3 DNA reads as TGTGCCAGCCAGGGAGTGTTCCAAGAGACCCAGTACTTC.

The V call is TRBV19, the J call TRBJ2-5, with a tentative D call TRBD1 (5 bases). V was cut by 4 bases and J by 1 base, with 13 bases left in between. Germline V gene data show CDR1 as LNHDA and CDR2 as SQIVND (reference sequence). The CDR3 runs to 15 residues. CDR3 region: CASSTSGLSQETQYF. The DNA of the CDR3 is TGTGCCAGTAGTACCTCAGGGCTGAGCCAAGAGACCCAGTACTTC.

V and J are TRBV7-9 and TRBJ1-4; D gene unclear. Trimming removed 5 bases at V and 8 bases at J, with 18 bases between. Germline CDR1 SEHNR, CDR2 FQNEAQ (reference sequence). The CDR3 has 15 residues. The CDR3 region is CASSRSAGSREKLFF. DNA for the CDR3: TGTGCCAGCAGCCGATCCGCGGGGAGTAGGGAAAAACTGTTTTTT.

This clonotype turned up a few times. CDR3 residues: CASSQTQDPLYYGYTF. In DNA, the CDR3 is TGTGCCAGCAGCCAGACGCAGGACCCCCTTTACTATGGCTACACCTTC. The gene calls are TRBV7-9 and TRBJ1-2; D remains unclear. Trimming removed 5 bases at V and 3 bases at J, with 19 bases between. Germline V lookup: CDR1 SEHNR, CDR2 FQNEAQ (reference sequence). This CDR3 contains 16 residues. Complete variable domain (other parts from reference TRBV7-9 and TRBJ1-2): DTGVSQNPRHKITKRGQNVTFRCDPISEHNRLYWYRQTLGQGPEFLTYFQNEAQLEKSRLLSDRFSAERPKGSFSTLEIQRTEQGDSAMYLCASSQTQDPLYYGYTFGSGTRLTVV.

The chain employs TRBV25-1 and TRBJ2-3; 8 bases fit TRBD2. The CDR3 contains 17 residues. Trimming at V came to 3 bases and at J to 2 bases, leaving 10 bases not matched to a gene. Per germline, CDR1 MGHDK and CDR2 SYGVNS. CDR3 in DNA: TGTGCCAGCAGTGAGATCCAAGCGGGGGCCGACACAGATACGCAGTATTTT. Translating gives CASSEIQAGADTDTQYF.

V is TRBV7-9 and J is TRBJ2-7, with D possibly TRBD1 on 5 matching bases. Germline CDR1 SEHNR, CDR2 FQNEAQ (reference sequence). The CDR3 length is 14 residues. Between the trimmed V and J ends, which lost 2 bases and 5 bases, there was a span of 13 bases. This CDR3 is CASSLTRDIDEQYF. CDR3 in DNA: TGTGCCAGCAGCTTAACCAGGGATATCGACGAGCAGTACTTC.

This clonotype has only one observation. The chain couples TRBV12-3 or TRBV12-4 to TRBJ2-3; D is tentatively TRBD1 or TRBD2 (5 bases each). The CDR3 contains 14 residues. Trimming left V 2 bases short and J 6 bases short, with 12 bases between. CDR3 nucleotides: TGTGCCAGCAGTTTACGAGGGGCGGCGGATACGCAGTATTTT. Its translation: CASSLRGAADTQYF.

The rearrangement links TRBV5-1 to TRBJ2-6; D is undetermined. Between the trimmed V and J ends, which lost 7 bases and 2 bases, there was a span of 10 bases. The CDR3 is made up of 14 amino acids. Germline V gene data show CDR1 as SGHRS and CDR2 as YFSETQ. DNA for the CDR3: TGCGCCAGCGCCGATTGGGCTGGGGCCAACGTCCTGACTTTC. Encoded protein: CASADWAGANVLTF.